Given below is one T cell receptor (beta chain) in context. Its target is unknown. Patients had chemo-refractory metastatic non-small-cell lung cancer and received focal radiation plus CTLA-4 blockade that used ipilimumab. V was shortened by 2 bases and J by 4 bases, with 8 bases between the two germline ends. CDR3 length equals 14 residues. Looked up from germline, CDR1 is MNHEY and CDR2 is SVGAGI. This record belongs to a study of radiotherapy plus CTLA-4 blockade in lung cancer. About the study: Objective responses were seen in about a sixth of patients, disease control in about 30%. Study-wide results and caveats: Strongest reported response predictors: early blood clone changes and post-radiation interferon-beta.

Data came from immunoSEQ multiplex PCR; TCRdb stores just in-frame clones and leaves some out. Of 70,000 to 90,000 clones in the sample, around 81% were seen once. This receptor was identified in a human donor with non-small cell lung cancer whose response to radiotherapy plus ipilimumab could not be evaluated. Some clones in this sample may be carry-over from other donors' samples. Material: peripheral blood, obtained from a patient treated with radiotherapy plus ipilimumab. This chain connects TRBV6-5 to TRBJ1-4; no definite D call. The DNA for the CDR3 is TGTGCCAGCAGTTACGCGGGGAATAATGAAAAACTGTTTTTT. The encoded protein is CASSYAGNNEKLFF.